A selection of T cell receptor beta chains follows, all from one sample in a study of T cells after yellow fever vaccination. TCRdb re-derived calls from the 5' RACE reads in MiXCR, one entry per CDR3 protein. This table holds approximately 260,000 distinct CDR3 sequences, roughly 5% found once. The specimen was CD4+ T cells sorted from PBMCs, collected on the day of the yellow fever booster vaccination. These receptors came from a man aged 18 to 30 who received the YFV17D yellow fever vaccine. Each CDR3 is given with its conserved first and last residue. The order of the fields is D gene, clone size, V gene, J gene, CDR3 DNA, CDR3 protein. A D gene is named only where the DNA matches it firmly. Rows may omit the clone size; those that give it use once, few, many or a size class.

>-|-|TRBV6-2/TRBV6-3|TRBJ1-2
TGTGCCAGCAGTAGACCAGGGGCAAGGTATGGCTACACCTTC
CASSRPGARYGYTF
>-|many|TRBV12-3/TRBV12-4|TRBJ1-1
TGTGCCAGCAGTAGAGGGAGAGGTGAAGCTTTCTTT
CASSRGRGEAFF
>-|few|TRBV24-1|TRBJ2-2
TGTGCCACCAGTGATCCCCAGCCAGACACCGGGGAGCTGTTTTTT
CATSDPQPDTGELFF
>-|many|TRBV20-1|TRBJ2-5
TGCAGTGCCGCGGCCACTAGCTTCTGGGAGACCCAGTACTTC
CSAAATSFWETQYF
>-|-|TRBV7-9|TRBJ2-3
TGTGCCAGCAGCTCAGAGGGGTATCACACAGATACGCAGTATTTT
CASSSEGYHTDTQYF
>-|many|TRBV4-1|TRBJ1-1
TGCGCCAGCAGCCACCAGAACACTGAAGCTTTCTTT
CASSHQNTEAFF
>-|few|TRBV6-5|TRBJ1-2
TGTGCCAGCAGTTACTCCGAGGACGGAGTCTCTGGCTACACCTTC
CASSYSEDGVSGYTF
>-|few|TRBV10-1|TRBJ1-1
TGCGCCAGCAGTGAAAGTGGGAGGGCGGCTGAAGCTTTCTTT
CASSESGRAAEAFF
>-|many|TRBV11-2|TRBJ1-2
TGTGCCAGCAGCTCCCTTTGGAAGGGGAGCGGCTACACCTTC
CASSSLWKGSGYTF
>TRBD1|-|TRBV12-3/TRBV12-4|TRBJ1-5
TGTGCCAGCAGTTCGGACAGGAGAGGTCAGCCCCAGCATTTT
CASSSDRRGQPQHF
>-|many|TRBV20-1|TRBJ1-5
TGCAGTGCTAGACGGCAGCGGGACCAGCCCCAGCATTTT
CSARRQRDQPQHF
>-|-|TRBV5-1|TRBJ1-2
TGCGCCAGCAGCTTGGTGGCAGGGGAGCCTAACTATGGCTACACCTTC
CASSLVAGEPNYGYTF
>-|-|TRBV7-2|TRBJ1-1
TGTGCCAGCAGCTTTGGAAGCCCGAACACTGAAGCTTTCTTT
CASSFGSPNTEAFF
>-|many|TRBV6-2/TRBV6-3|TRBJ2-1
TGTGCCAGCAGTCAAAGGACCGTACGGGCTGGTGAGCAGTTCTTC
CASSQRTVRAGEQFF
>-|few|TRBV18|TRBJ1-2
TGTGCCAGCTCACCATATGGGGGACATGGCGATGGCTACACCTTC
CASSPYGGHGDGYTF
>-|few|TRBV7-2|TRBJ1-5
TGTGCCAGCAGCTTAGTGGCAGCGTTCAGGAGCAGTCCGGGGGGGCCCCAGCATTTT
CASSLVAAFRSSPGGPQHF
>-|few|TRBV20-1|TRBJ1-2
TGCAGTGCTAAAGGGGCCTCGGGAGGCAACTATGGCTACACCTTC
CSAKGASGGNYGYTF
>-|-|TRBV11-2|TRBJ2-1
TGTGCCAGCAGCTTGGTGAAGTACAATGAGCAGTTCTTC
CASSLVKYNEQFF
>TRBD2|many|TRBV7-2|TRBJ2-3
TGTGCCAGCAGCCAGCGGGGGGGCCGGGCTACGCAGTATTTT
CASSQRGGRATQYF
>-|-|TRBV28|TRBJ1-5
TGTGCCAGCAGTTTCCGGACCGCCCTCCCAAGGTCCCCAGATGCATTT
CASSFRTALPRSPDAF
>TRBD2|-|TRBV7-2|TRBJ2-2
TGTGCCAGCAGCTCATACATCGGGGGGGGCACCGGGGAGCTGTTTTTT
CASSSYIGGGTGELFF
>-|many|TRBV4-2|TRBJ1-2
TGTGCCAGCAGCCGGGGGGGGCTCTCGTTGGATGGCTACACCTTC
CASSRGGLSLDGYTF
>TRBD1|-|TRBV10-3|TRBJ2-2
TGTGCCATCAAAGGGGACAGGGCTACCGGGGAGCTGTTTTTT
CAIKGDRATGELFF
>-|-|TRBV20-1|TRBJ1-4
TGCAGTGCCCTCAACGGGGGGGGTGGCGAAAAACTGTTTTTT
CSALNGGGGEKLFF
>-|many|TRBV7-8|TRBJ1-1
TGTGCCAGCAGCTTAGCTGGGACGGGAGCTGAAGCTTTCTTT
CASSLAGTGAEAFF
>TRBD1|-|TRBV12-3/TRBV12-4|TRBJ2-7
TGTGCCAGCAGCAACACAGGGGCCGAGCAGTACTTC
CASSNTGAEQYF
>-|many|TRBV5-1|TRBJ2-2
TGCGCCAGCAGCTTGAGGATCCGGGGGCCGGGGAACACCGGGGAGCTGTTTTTT
CASSLRIRGPGNTGELFF
>TRBD1|few|TRBV11-2|TRBJ1-1
TGTGCCAGCAACCACAGGGGGCTGAACACTGAAGCTTTCTTT
CASNHRGLNTEAFF
>TRBD1|few|TRBV29-1|TRBJ2-1
TGCAGCGACGGACAGGGGGCCTACAATGAGCAGTTCTTC
CSDGQGAYNEQFF